The 2 T cell receptor beta chains listed next were all sequenced from one sample in a study of blood T cells in healthy people across ages. Sample-barcoded 5' priming and a J-beta primer mix drove a second PCR of about 6 to 12 cycles. TCRdb itself ran the 5' RACE reads through MiXCR, one entry per CDR3 protein. This table has hundreds of thousands of distinct CDR3 sequences, about 54% appearing once. What was sequenced was blood. The receptors here all came from a man in his 60s in good health.

This clonotype came up a few times. This rearrangement joins TRBV10-3 to TRBJ2-5, with D possibly matching TRBD2 (6 bases). Per germline, CDR1 ENHRY and CDR2 SYGVKD. The CDR3 runs 13 residues. Trimming cost V 6 bases and J 11 bases, with 19 bases left between them. CDR3 coding DNA: TGTGCCATCAGGGGCGGGGCCAACAATGAGCAGTACTTC. This encodes CAIRGGANNEQYF.

This chain joins TRBV6-1 and TRBJ1-6, with TRBD1 matching over 8 bases. Germline CDR1 and CDR2: MNHNS and SASEGT. After removal of 5 bases from V and 12 bases from J, the junction contained 6 bases not matched to a gene. The CDR3 runs 13 residues. CDR3 sequence: CASSPTGDLPLHF. DNA for the CDR3: TGTGCCAGCAGTCCGACAGGGGATTTACCCCTCCACTTT.